Sequencing of this T cell receptor (beta chain) was carried out in a study of control samples from healthy donors and cancer patients (dated by TCRdb to 2018 to 2021). The receptor library was made with the immunoSEQ multiplex PCR assay. Not all clones reach the TCRdb copy of this immuneACCESS table, which keeps in-frame sequences only. Checked studies attribute under half of the gap to unresolved V genes and leave the rest unexplained. The sample table holds about 130,000 clones, of which approximately 94% were seen once. The leading ten clones occupy over 1.5% of the sample. This clone was counted a single time. The target of this receptor is not known. Base qualities are missing; no much larger clone stands one base away. The sequencing sample was made of PBMCs. This receptor was obtained from a man aged 50-60 years with head and neck cancer.

The CDR3 here reads CASSRYPPGQGGGNQPQHF. DNA sequence: TGTGCCAGCAGTCGTTACCCTCCGGGACAGGGGGGAGGCAATCAGCCCCAGCATTTT. The chain couples TRBV6-6 to TRBJ1-5, with 11 bases aligning to TRBD1. In the germline V gene (reference sequence), CDR1 corresponds to MNHNY and CDR2 to SVGAGI. CDR3 length: 19 amino acids, cysteine to phenylalanine. The retained sequence is limited to the CDR3, 57 bases, with the frame set at the first base. Here V drops 5 bases and J drops 2 bases, and the junction holds 14 bases not matched to any gene.